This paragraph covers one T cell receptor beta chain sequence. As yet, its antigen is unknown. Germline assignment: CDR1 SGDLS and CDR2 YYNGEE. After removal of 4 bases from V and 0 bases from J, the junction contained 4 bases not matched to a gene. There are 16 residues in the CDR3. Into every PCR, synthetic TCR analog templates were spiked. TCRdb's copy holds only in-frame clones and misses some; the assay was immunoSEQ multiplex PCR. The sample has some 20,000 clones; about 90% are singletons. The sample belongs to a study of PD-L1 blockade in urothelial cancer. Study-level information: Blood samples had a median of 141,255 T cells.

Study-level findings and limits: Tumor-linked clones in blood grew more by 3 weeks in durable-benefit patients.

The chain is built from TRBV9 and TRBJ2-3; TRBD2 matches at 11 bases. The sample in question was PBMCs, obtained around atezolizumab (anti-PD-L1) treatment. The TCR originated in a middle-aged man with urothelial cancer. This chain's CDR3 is CASSTSGGVSTDTQYF. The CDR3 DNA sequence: TGTGCCAGCAGCACTAGCGGGGGTGTTAGCACAGATACGCAGTATTTT.